This T cell receptor (beta chain) was recorded in a study of shared clonotypes between healthy human individuals. The study's findings and limits: Sorted-subset sequencing was shown by rarefaction to be incomplete despite large depth. Memory subsets generally showed lower estimated richness than naive subsets.

As originally analysed: Quality scores were absent from the junction-only immunoSEQ sequences, so filtering differed. The assay was immunoSEQ multiplex PCR, and TCRdb's table has in-frame clones only and misses some. That table supplies the V and J calls and clone size; D and trimming were determined from the DNA. The table records roughly 640,000 clones, approximately 97% of them present only once. Germline V gene data show CDR1 as LNHDA and CDR2 as SQIVND (reference sequence). The CDR3 consists of 15 residues. V dropped 4 bases and J dropped 4; count of bases not matched to a gene: 9. Points on this clone: The antigen remains unidentified.

The chain has TRBV19 and TRBJ2-5; 7 nucleotides agree with TRBD2. The sequence derives from a woman aged 25-40 years in good health. The sequenced sample was naive CD4+ T cells sorted from blood. Subset specified: CD45RA+ positively selected. The CDR3, as DNA: TGTGCCAGTAGTACGGGGGAGGGCCCTCGAGAGACCCAGTACTTC. The encoded protein is CASSTGEGPRETQYF.